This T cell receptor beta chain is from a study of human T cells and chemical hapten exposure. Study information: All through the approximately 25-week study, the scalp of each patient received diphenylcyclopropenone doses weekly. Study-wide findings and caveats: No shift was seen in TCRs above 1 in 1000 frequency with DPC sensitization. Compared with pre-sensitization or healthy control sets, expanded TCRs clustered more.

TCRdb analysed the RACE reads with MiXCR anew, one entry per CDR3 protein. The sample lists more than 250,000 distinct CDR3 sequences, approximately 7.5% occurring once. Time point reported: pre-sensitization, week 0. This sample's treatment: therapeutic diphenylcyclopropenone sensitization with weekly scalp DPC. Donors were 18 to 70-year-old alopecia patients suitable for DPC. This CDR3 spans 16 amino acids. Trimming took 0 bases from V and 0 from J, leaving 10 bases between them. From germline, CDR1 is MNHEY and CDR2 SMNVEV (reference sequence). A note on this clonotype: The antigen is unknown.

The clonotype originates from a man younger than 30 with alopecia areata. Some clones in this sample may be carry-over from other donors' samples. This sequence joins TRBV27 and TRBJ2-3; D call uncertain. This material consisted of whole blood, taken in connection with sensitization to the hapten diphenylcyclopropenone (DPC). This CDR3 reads CASSLSISPSTDTQYF. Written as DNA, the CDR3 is TGTGCCAGCAGTTTATCGATCAGTCCCAGCACAGATACGCAGTATTTT.